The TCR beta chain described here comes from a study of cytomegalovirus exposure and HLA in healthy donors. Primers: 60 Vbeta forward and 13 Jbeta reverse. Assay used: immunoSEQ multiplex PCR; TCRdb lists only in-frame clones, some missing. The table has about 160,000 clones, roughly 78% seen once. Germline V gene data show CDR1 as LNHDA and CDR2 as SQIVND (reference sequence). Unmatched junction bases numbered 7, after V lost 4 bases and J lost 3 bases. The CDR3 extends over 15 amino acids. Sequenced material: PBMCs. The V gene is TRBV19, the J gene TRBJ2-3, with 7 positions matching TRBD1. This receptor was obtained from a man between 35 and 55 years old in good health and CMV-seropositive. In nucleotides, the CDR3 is TGTGCCAGTAGTAGAGTAGGGGGCGCAACAGATACGCAGTATTTT. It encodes CASSRVGGATDTQYF.